The 27 T cell receptor beta chains below all came from one sample that was sequenced in a study of OX40 agonist ivuxolimab in advanced cancers. Repertoires were generated with immunoSEQ multiplex PCR, while TCRdb's copy carries only in-frame clones and drops some. The sample has around 80,000 clones, approximately 83% seen once; the top ten hold around 2.9%. Sequencing was performed on CD4+ or CD8+ T cells sorted from blood, taken in a trial of the OX40 agonist ivuxolimab. These receptors came from an adult with an advanced solid tumor such as melanoma, head and neck, liver or kidney cancer.

The V and J genes are TRBV5-1 and TRBJ2-1; 7 bases agree with TRBD1. The ends lost 3 bases at V and 5 bases at J; junction bases unmatched: 2. Per the germline V gene, CDR1 is SGHRS and CDR2 is YFSETQ. The CDR3 has 13 residues. The CDR3 protein is CASSSQGNNEQFF. In DNA form, the CDR3 reads TGCGCCAGCAGCTCACAGGGGAACAATGAGCAGTTCTTC.

This chain links TRBV29-1 with TRBJ2-1; D perhaps matches TRBD1 (6 bases). CDR1 is SQVTM, CDR2 ANQGSEA, per germline. CDR3 length: 17 residues. The V end lost 2 bases, the J end lost 6 bases, and 23 bases lay between the germline ends. For the CDR3, the DNA is TGCAGCGTTGAATATGTCGTTTGGGGACACGAAGGCAATGAGCAGTTCTTC. Its translation is CSVEYVVWGHEGNEQFF.

The chain recombines TRBV27 with TRBJ2-7; TRBD1 is a possible D gene (7 bases). V was trimmed by 6 bases and J by 5 bases, leaving 20 bases between them. CDR1 is MNHEY, CDR2 SMNVEV, per germline (reference sequence). This CDR3 region has 15 residues. As DNA, the CDR3 is TGTGCCAGCAGGGAGGGGGACAGAGCTAAAGACGAGCAGTACTTC. Translated: CASREGDRAKDEQYF.

The chain links TRBV27 to TRBJ1-5; TRBD1 might be the D (5 bases). Germline assignment: CDR1 MNHEY and CDR2 SMNVEV (reference sequence). V gave up 4 bases and J gave up 9 bases, with 25 bases separating them. CDR3 length: 17 amino acids. The CDR3 loop is CASSSHKPGLKLGPQHF. CDR3 nucleotides: TGTGCCAGCAGTTCACATAAGCCGGGACTCAAACTGGGGCCCCAGCATTTT.

This clone was counted only a few times. CDR3 sequence: CASSFGTDKLAKNIQYF. DNA for the CDR3: TGCGCCAGCAGCTTCGGGACAGATAAACTAGCCAAAAACATTCAGTACTTC. The chain carries TRBV5-1 and TRBJ2-4; 7 nucleotides agree with TRBD1. V trimming: 2 bases; J trimming: 0 bases; junction bases outside the gene matches: 8. This CDR3 spans 17 amino acids. The germline CDR1 and CDR2 sequences are SGHRS and YFSETQ.

The J gene is TRBJ1-4, the V gene TRBV27; 8 nucleotides match TRBD1. Germline-derived CDR1 and CDR2 are MNHEY and SMNVEV (reference sequence). The V segment lost 6 bases and the J segment 1 base; nucleotides outside the gene matches: 10. The CDR3 consists of 17 residues. The CDR3 region is CASSRDRGGGTNEKLFF. The CDR3 coding sequence is TGTGCCAGCAGCCGCGACAGGGGTGGGGGAACTAATGAAAAACTGTTTTTT.

This sequence joins TRBV5-1 and TRBJ2-5; tentatively, D is TRBD1 or TRBD2 (6 bases each). Germline CDR1 reads SGHRS; CDR2 reads YFSETQ. The V and J ends lost 4 bases and 2 bases respectively, with 21 bases between them. This CDR3 contains 17 residues. CDR3 amino acids: CASSPLMGGGQQETQYF. CDR3 bases: TGCGCCAGCAGCCCCCTCATGGGGGGCGGGCAACAAGAGACCCAGTACTTC. Complete variable domain (other parts from reference TRBV5-1 and TRBJ2-5): KAGVTQTPRYLIKTRGQQVTLSCSPISGHRSVSWYQQTPGQGLQFLFEYFSETQRNKGNFPGRFSGRQFSNSRSEMNVSTLELGDSALYLCASSPLMGGGQQETQYFGPGTRLLVL.

A single count supports this clone. The chain employs TRBV30 and TRBJ2-5; D may correspond to TRBD1 or TRBD2 (5 bases each). Per germline, CDR1 GTSNPN and CDR2 SVGIG (reference sequence). The length of the CDR3 is 12 residues. V lost 8 bases and J 7 bases, leaving 17 bases between the germline ends. The CDR3 nucleotides are TGTGCCCTAAATGCCGGGGCCGCGACCCAGTACTTC. Amino acids: CALNAGAATQYF.

V gene TRBV11-1 combines with J gene TRBJ1-1; no reliable D call. The CDR3 consists of 13 residues. The V and J ends lost 2 bases and 0 bases respectively, with 4 bases between them. Germline lookup yields CDR1 SGHAT and CDR2 FQDESV (reference sequence). The CDR3 region is CASSLILNTEAFF. The CDR3 nucleotides read TGTGCCAGCAGCTTAATTCTGAACACTGAAGCTTTCTTT.

The chain recombines TRBV19 with TRBJ2-3, with a tentative D call TRBD2 (5 bases). V gave up 5 bases and J gave up 2 bases, with 14 bases separating them. Germline values: CDR1 LNHDA, CDR2 SQIVND (reference sequence). The CDR3 runs to 15 residues. This chain's CDR3 is CASSHRDPFTDTQYF. The CDR3 nucleotides are TGTGCCAGTAGTCACCGGGATCCTTTCACAGATACGCAGTATTTT.

This clone was seen only once. V usage is TRBV5-1 and J usage is TRBJ1-4; no reliable D call. Germline lookup yields CDR1 SGHRS and CDR2 YFSETQ. The CDR3 consists of 13 residues. V shed 0 bases and J shed 3 bases, with 3 bases lying between them. CDR3 bases: TGCGCCAGCAGCTTGGGCCCTAATGAAAAACTGTTTTTT. It is translated as CASSLGPNEKLFF.

The rearrangement links TRBV5-1 to TRBJ2-3; the D is unclear. The germline V and J ends were trimmed by 0 bases and 2 bases, with 10 bases remaining between them. Germline V gene data show CDR1 as SGHRS and CDR2 as YFSETQ. This CDR3 region has 15 residues. CDR3 amino acids: CASSLVALHTDTQYF. CDR3 nucleotide sequence: TGCGCCAGCAGCTTGGTCGCTTTGCACACAGATACGCAGTATTTT.

The V gene is TRBV5-1, the J gene TRBJ2-3, with D hard to call. The V gene's germline CDR1 is SGHRS and CDR2 YFSETQ. This CDR3 comprises 13 residues. The V end was cut by 0 bases, the J end by 2 bases, with 4 bases between. Written as DNA, the CDR3 is TGCGCCAGCAGCTTGGGACACACAGATACGCAGTATTTT. It translates to CASSLGHTDTQYF.

The J gene is TRBJ2-7, the V gene TRBV4-3; D might be TRBD1 (7 bases). The CDR3 consists of 15 residues. The ends were cut back, 2 bases at V and 4 bases at J, with 15 bases in the middle. Germline V gives CDR1 LGHNA, CDR2 YSLEER. The CDR3: CASSQTPTGRYEQYF. CDR3 coding DNA: TGCGCCAGCAGCCAAACCCCGACAGGGAGGTACGAGCAGTACTTC.

This chain links TRBV9 with TRBJ1-2; D is perhaps TRBD1 (5 bases). The CDR3 consists of 14 residues. V lost 4 bases and J lost 4, with 14 bases in between. Germline assignment: CDR1 SGDLS and CDR2 YYNGEE. Written as DNA, the CDR3 is TGTGCCAGCAGCCCCCCCGGGACCCTCTATGGCTACACCTTC. Translating it yields CASSPPGTLYGYTF.

The chain uses TRBV29-1 and TRBJ1-2, with D unclear. This CDR3 spans 12 amino acids. Germline V gene sequence: CDR1 SQVTM, CDR2 ANQGSEA. Trimming left V 3 bases short and J 2 bases short, with 7 bases between. CDR3 protein: CSVEVRNYGYTF. CDR3 sequence (DNA): TGCAGCGTTGAGGTCAGGAACTATGGCTACACCTTC.

This clone has only one observation. CDR3 region: CASSTMSYEQYF. The CDR3 nucleotides are TGTGCCAGCAGTACCATGTCCTACGAGCAGTACTTC. The J gene is TRBJ2-7, the V gene TRBV6-5; D is unclear. Trimming took 5 bases from V and 1 from J, leaving 6 bases between them. CDR1 and CDR2 from the germline V gene are MNHEY and SVGAGI. This CDR3 spans 12 amino acids.

V is TRBV10-2 and J is TRBJ1-4; TRBD1 might be the D (5 bases). The CDR3 has 14 amino acids. Germline CDR1 reads WSHSY; CDR2 reads SAAADI. V was pared by 0 bases and J by 7 bases, with 9 bases between. The CDR3 is CASSESRQSEKLFF. CDR3 DNA sequence: TGCGCCAGCAGTGAGTCTCGACAGAGTGAAAAACTGTTTTTT.

This clone occurred many times. The chain is built from TRBV11-2 and TRBJ1-2; D is perhaps TRBD1 (6 bases). The CDR3 extends over 15 amino acids. Germline CDR1 SGHAT, CDR2 FQNNGV. V was shortened by 5 bases and J by 2 bases, with 15 bases between the two germline ends. CDR3 protein: CASSLRQGWNYGYTF. The CDR3 region has the DNA TGTGCCAGCAGCCTTAGGCAGGGGTGGAACTATGGCTACACCTTC.

This clone has just a few counts. The CDR3 sequence is CAWGGTYTDTQYF. The CDR3 region has the DNA TGTGCCTGGGGGGGGACTTACACAGATACGCAGTATTTT. The chain has TRBV30 and TRBJ2-3, with a tentative D call TRBD2 (6 bases). CDR3 length: 13 amino acids. The V end was cut by 5 bases, the J end by 2 bases, with 11 bases between. Germline V CDR1 and CDR2: GTSNPN, SVGIG (reference sequence).

This clone was seen more than once but under ten times. This chain connects TRBV5-1 to TRBJ2-2; D possibly corresponds to TRBD1 (6 bases). Germline V gives CDR1 SGHRS, CDR2 YFSETQ. This CDR3 comprises 16 residues. Trimming left V 3 bases short and J 2 bases short, with 14 bases between. CDR3 DNA sequence: TGCGCCAGCAGCTCTGGTCAGACAGGAAACACCGGGGAGCTGTTTTTT. Translation: CASSSGQTGNTGELFF.

This clone has a handful of counts. The V and J genes are TRBV6-1 and TRBJ1-5, with D perhaps matching TRBD1 (6 bases). Germline CDR1 and CDR2: MNHNS and SASEGT. The V end was cut by 3 bases, the J end by 2 bases, with 11 bases between. CDR3 length: 15 amino acids. The CDR3 is CASSDRGLGNQPQHF. As DNA, the CDR3 is TGTGCCAGCAGTGATCGGGGGCTCGGCAATCAGCCCCAGCATTTT.

The rearrangement joins TRBV29-1 to TRBJ1-2, with 7 positions matching TRBD1. Trimming cost V 1 base and J 2 bases; bases outside gene matches: 4. Germline V gene lookup returns CDR1 SQVTM and CDR2 ANQGSEA. CDR3 length: 14 amino acids. The DNA of the CDR3 is TGCAGCGTTGAAGGGGACAGCGAGAACTATGGCTACACCTTC. It specifies CSVEGDSENYGYTF.

The chain uses TRBV5-8 and TRBJ1-5; a possible D gene is TRBD1 (5 bases). The length of the CDR3 is 14 residues. Germline values: CDR1 SGHTS, CDR2 YDEGEE. Trimming pared 3 bases from V and 2 bases from J, leaving 9 bases between. Here the CDR3 DNA reads TGTGCCAGCAGCTCCGAGACAGGCAATCAGCCCCAGCATTTT. This codes for CASSSETGNQPQHF. Supplemented by reference TRBV5-8 and TRBJ1-5, the full variable domain reads EAGVTQSPTHLIKTRGQQATLRCSPISGHTSVYWYQQALGLGLQFLLWYDEGEERNRGNFPPRFSGRQFPNYSSELNVNALELEDSALYLCASSSETGNQPQHFGDGTRLSIL.

The chain's CDR3 is CASSQDKRDRGYEQYF. In DNA form, the CDR3 reads TGCGCCAGCAGCCAAGATAAGCGGGACAGGGGCTACGAGCAGTACTTC. The chain has TRBV4-1 and TRBJ2-7; 10 positions agree with TRBD1. This CDR3 contains 16 residues. V lost 0 bases and J lost 3; bases outside the gene matches: 5. The germline V gene has CDR1 MGHRA and CDR2 YSYEKL.

The chain carries TRBV11-2 and TRBJ2-3, with D possibly being TRBD1 (5 bases). From germline, CDR1 is SGHAT and CDR2 FQNNGV. Trimming removed 4 bases from V and 0 bases from J, with 11 bases in between. The CDR3 is 15 amino acids. Here the CDR3 reads CASSSQGTSTDTQYF. The CDR3 DNA reads TGTGCCAGCAGCTCTCAGGGAACTAGCACAGATACGCAGTATTTT.

This chain connects TRBV10-3 to TRBJ1-2; TRBD1 is a possible D gene (6 bases). Germline CDR1 reads ENHRY; CDR2 reads SYGVKD. Deletions cut 0 bases from V and 6 bases from J, with 8 bases between. This CDR3 contains 13 residues. CDR3 DNA: TGTGCCATCAGTGAGTCGGACAGCGATGGCTACACCTTC. This translates into CAISESDSDGYTF.